This T cell receptor (beta chain) appears in the sequencing data of a study of cytomegalovirus exposure and HLA in healthy donors. Regarding the study as a whole: Published work reported that the classifier diagnosed cytomegalovirus status with high specificity and sensitivity. Association with HLA alleles at 0.05 false discovery rate was found for 17,000 or so TCR beta sequences in a later analysis. There was a cluster of highly shared sequence variants that was likely a sequencing artifact. Listed as cytomegalovirus-associated were over 150 TCR beta chains.

As for this clone: As yet, its antigen is unknown.

CDR3 length: 15 residues. The trim removed 5 bases at V and 5 bases at J, leaving 9 bases unmatched. CDR1 ENHRY and CDR2 SYGVKD come from the germline V gene. Primers for the PCR totalled 60 Vbeta and 13 Jbeta. Only in-frame clones appear in the TCRdb table, and some are missing; sequencing was by immunoSEQ multiplex PCR. This sample yields more than 95,000 clones, of which about 81% are seen a single time; approximately 1.1% belongs to the top ten. This receptor was obtained from a woman aged 30 to 39 in good health and CMV-seronegative. Sequencing was done on a sample of PBMCs. The chain carries TRBV10-3 and TRBJ2-7; 10 nucleotides agree with TRBD2. The CDR3 DNA reads as TGTGCCATCAGTACGCCCCTAGCGGGAGCTAACGAGCAGTACTTC. It specifies CAISTPLAGANEQYF.